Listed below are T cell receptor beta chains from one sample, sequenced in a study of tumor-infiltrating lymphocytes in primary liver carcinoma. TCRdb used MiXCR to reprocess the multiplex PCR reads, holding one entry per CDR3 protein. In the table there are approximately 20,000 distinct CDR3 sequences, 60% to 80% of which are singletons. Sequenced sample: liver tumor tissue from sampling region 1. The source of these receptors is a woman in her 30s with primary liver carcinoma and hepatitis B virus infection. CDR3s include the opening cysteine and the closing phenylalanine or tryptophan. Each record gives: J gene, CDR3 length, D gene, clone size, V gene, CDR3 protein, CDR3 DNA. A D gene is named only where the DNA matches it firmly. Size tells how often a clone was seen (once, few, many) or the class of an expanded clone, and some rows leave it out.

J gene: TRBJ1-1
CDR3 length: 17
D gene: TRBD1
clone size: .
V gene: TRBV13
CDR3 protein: CASILGGFGTGGTEAFF
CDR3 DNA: TGTGCCAGCATCTTAGGAGGGTTTGGTACAGGGGGCACTGAAGCTTTCTTT

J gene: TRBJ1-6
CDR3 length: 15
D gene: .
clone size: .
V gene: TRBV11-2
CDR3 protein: CTSPITQGTNSPPHF
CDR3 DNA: TGTACCAGCCCCATCACTCAGGGGACTAATTCACCCCCCCACTTT

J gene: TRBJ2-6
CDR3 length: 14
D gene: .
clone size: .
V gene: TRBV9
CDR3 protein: CASSVLYGANVPTF
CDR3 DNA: TGTGCCAGCAGCGTCTTGTATGGGGCCAACGTCCCGACTTTC

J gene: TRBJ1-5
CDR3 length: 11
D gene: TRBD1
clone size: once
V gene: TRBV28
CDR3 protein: CASSVSGTGHF
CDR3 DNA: TGTGCCAGCAGTGTCTCCGGGACAGGCCATTTT

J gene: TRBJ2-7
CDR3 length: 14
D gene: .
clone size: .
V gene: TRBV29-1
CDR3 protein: CSIENEYRSYEQYF
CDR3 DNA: TGCAGCATTGAAAATGAATACCGCTCCTACGAGCAGTACTTC

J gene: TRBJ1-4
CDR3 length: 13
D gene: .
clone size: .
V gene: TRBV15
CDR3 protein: CATSRDRSEKLFF
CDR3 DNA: TGTGCCACCAGCAGAGATCGAAGTGAGAAACTGTTTTTT

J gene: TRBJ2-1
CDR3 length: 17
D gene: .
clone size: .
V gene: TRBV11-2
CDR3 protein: CASSLTTGKFPGDEQIF
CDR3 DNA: TGTGCCAGCAGCCTTACTACCGGGAAGTTCCCAGGCGATGAGCAGATCTTC

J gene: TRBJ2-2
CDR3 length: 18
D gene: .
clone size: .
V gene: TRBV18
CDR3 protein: CASSPPVLAATNTGELSF
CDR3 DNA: TGTGCCAGCTCGCCACCGGTGCTGGCCGCAACGAACACCGGGGAGCTGTCTTTT

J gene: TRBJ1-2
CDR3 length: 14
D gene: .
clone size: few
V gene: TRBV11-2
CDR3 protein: CASGLRESNYGYTF
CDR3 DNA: TGTGCCAGCGGCTTAAGGGAATCTAACTATGGTTACACCTTC

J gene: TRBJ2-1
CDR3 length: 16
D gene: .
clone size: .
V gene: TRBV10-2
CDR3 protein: CATQTTRLEQGNEQFF
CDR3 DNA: TGCGCCACACAAACAACTCGCCTAGAACAAGGGAATGAGCAGTTCTTC

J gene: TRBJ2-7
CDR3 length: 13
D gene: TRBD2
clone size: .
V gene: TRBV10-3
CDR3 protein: CAIIAGGVHEQYF
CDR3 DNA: TGTGCCATCATAGCGGGAGGAGTGCATGAGCAGTACTTC

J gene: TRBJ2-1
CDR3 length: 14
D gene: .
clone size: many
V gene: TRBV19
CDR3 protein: CASSIGTDYNEQFF
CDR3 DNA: TGTGCCAGTAGTATAGGGACGGACTACAATGAGCAGTTCTTC

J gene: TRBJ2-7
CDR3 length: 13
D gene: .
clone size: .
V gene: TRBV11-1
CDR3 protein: CASTLRYLREKYF
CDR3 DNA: TGTGCCAGCACCTTACGATACCTCCGCGAGAAGTACTTC

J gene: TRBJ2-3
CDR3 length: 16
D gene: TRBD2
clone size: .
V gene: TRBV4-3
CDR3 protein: CASSQGFAGARLTQYF
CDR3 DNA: TGCGCCAGTAGCCAAGGTTTTGCGGGAGCCAGGCTTACACAGTATTTT

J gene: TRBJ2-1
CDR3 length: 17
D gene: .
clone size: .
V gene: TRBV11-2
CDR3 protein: CASSLTSGRFPGEEQFF
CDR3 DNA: TGTGCCAGCAGCCTTACTAGTGGGAGGTTCCCAGGGGAAGAGCAGTTCTTC

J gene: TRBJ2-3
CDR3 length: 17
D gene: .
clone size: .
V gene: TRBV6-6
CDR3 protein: CASSSALDRGDQIGQYF
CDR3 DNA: TGTGCCAGCAGTTCCGCCTTAGACCGGGGAGACCAGATAGGCCAGTATTTT

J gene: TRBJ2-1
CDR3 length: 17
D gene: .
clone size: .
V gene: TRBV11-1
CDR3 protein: CASSLPASVGSYNEQFF
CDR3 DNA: TGTGCCAGCAGTCTCCCGGCTAGTGTAGGCTCCTACAATGAGCAGTTCTTC

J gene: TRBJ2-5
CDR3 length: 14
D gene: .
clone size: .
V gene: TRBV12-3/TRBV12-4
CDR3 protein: CASSVVGSLETQYF
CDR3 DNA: TGTGCCAGCAGTGTGGTAGGCTCACTAGAGACCCAGTACTTC

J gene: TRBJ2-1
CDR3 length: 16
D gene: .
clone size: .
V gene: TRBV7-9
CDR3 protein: CASSLVGGRRGREQFF
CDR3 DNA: TGTGCCAGCAGCTTAGTGGGCGGGCGTCGTGGAAGGGAGCAGTTCTTC

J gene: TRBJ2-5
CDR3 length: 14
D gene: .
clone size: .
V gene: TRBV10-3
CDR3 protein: CAISDELRVEAQYF
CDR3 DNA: TGTGCCATCAGTGACGAGTTAAGGGTGGAGGCCCAGTACTTC

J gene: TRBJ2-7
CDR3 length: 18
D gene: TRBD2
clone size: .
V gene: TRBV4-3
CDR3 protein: CASSRPVTGGHISYEQNF
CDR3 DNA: TGCGCCAGCAGCCGACCTGTGACGGGGGGTCACATTAGCTACGAGCAGAACTTC

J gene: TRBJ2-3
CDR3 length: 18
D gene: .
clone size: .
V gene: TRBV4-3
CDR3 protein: CANSQTVWLGDPDDTQYF
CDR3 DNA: TGCGCCAACAGCCAGACAGTCTGGCTGGGTGATCCCGATGATACGCAGTATTTT

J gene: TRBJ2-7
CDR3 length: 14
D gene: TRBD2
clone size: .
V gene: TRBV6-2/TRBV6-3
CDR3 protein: CTNTYTSVGYEQYF
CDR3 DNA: TGCACCAATACCTACACTAGCGTCGGCTACGAGCAGTACTTC

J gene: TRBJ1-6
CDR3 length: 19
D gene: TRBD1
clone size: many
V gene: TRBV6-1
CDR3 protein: CASSDDPGRHQDRNSPLHF
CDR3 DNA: TGTGCCAGCAGCGACGACCCCGGAAGACACCAGGACAGGAATTCACCCCTCCACTTT

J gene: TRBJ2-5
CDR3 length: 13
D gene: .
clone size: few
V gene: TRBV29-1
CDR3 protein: CSGTRGRSETQYF
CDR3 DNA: TGCAGCGGGACTAGGGGGAGATCTGAGACCCAGTACTTC